One sample yielded the 14 T cell receptor beta chains listed below, sequenced in a study of cytomegalovirus exposure and HLA in healthy donors. Profiling relied on immunoSEQ multiplex PCR, and the TCRdb table lists in-frame clones only, not all of them. The repertoire holds about 160,000 clones, with roughly 90% as singletons. Sequencing was done on a sample of PBMCs. These receptors originate from a woman aged 18 to 35 in good health and CMV-seropositive.

The genes are TRBV19 and TRBJ1-4, with 11 bases lining up with TRBD1. The germline V gene has CDR1 LNHDA and CDR2 SQIVND (reference sequence). J lost 8 bases, V lost 3 bases, and 5 bases had no gene match. The CDR3 has 15 amino acids. The CDR3 coding sequence is TGTGCCAGTAGTATCCCGGACAGGGGGCAGGAAAAACTGTTTTTT. Amino acids: CASSIPDRGQEKLFF. The whole variable domain, remainder taken from reference TRBV19 and TRBJ1-4, is DGGITQSPKYLFRKEGQNVTLSCEQNLNHDAMYWYRQDPGQGLRLIYYSQIVNDFQKGDIAEGYSVSREKKESFPLTVTSAQKNPTAFYLCASSIPDRGQEKLFFGSGTQLSVL.

This clone appeared a few times. The V gene is TRBV5-6, the J gene TRBJ1-2; D is possibly TRBD1 (6 bases). From germline, CDR1 is SGHDT and CDR2 YYEEEE. V gave up 0 bases and J gave up 5 bases, with 8 bases separating them. CDR3 length equals 13 residues. CDR3 DNA sequence: TGTGCCAGCAGCTTGGTGCAGGGGTATGGCTACACCTTC. Translation: CASSLVQGYGYTF.

This chain uses TRBV7-8 with TRBJ2-7, with 7 positions matching TRBD1. The CDR3 is made up of 13 amino acids. The germline V gene encodes CDR1 SGHVS and CDR2 FQNEAQ. V dropped 5 bases and J dropped 4; count of bases not matched to a gene: 5. CDR3 residues: CASSIGTVYEQYF. In nucleotides, the CDR3 is TGTGCCAGCAGCATTGGGACAGTATACGAGCAGTACTTC.

This chain joins TRBV15 and TRBJ2-7, with 10 positions matching TRBD2. Germline V gene lookup returns CDR1 LNHNV and CDR2 YYDKDF (reference sequence). This CDR3 is built from 14 residues. V dropped 3 bases and J dropped 6; count of bases not matched to a gene: 5. CDR3 nucleotide sequence: TGTGCCACCAGCAGGGAAAGGACTAGCGGCGAGCAGTACTTC. Translation gives CATSRERTSGEQYF.

The J gene is TRBJ2-7, the V gene TRBV25-1; D call uncertain. CDR3 length equals 12 residues. Germline V gene data show CDR1 as MGHDK and CDR2 as SYGVNS. Trimming took 4 bases from V and 2 from J, leaving 6 bases between them. CDR3 coding DNA: TGTGCCAGCAGTGCCCTAACCTACGAGCAGTACTTC. This sequence encodes CASSALTYEQYF.

The J gene is TRBJ1-1, the V gene TRBV6-1; possible D gene TRBD1, 6 bases. The germline CDR1 and CDR2 sequences are MNHNS and SASEGT. The CDR3 totals 14 residues. V was shortened by 8 bases and J by 0 bases, with 13 bases between the two germline ends. The CDR3 loop reads CASQRGHMNTEAFF. The DNA of the CDR3 is TGTGCCAGCCAAAGGGGACACATGAACACTGAAGCTTTCTTT.

The chain links TRBV4-3 to TRBJ1-2; tentative D call: TRBD1 (6 bases). The CDR3 sequence is 16 residues long. Germline-derived CDR1 and CDR2 are LGHNA and YSLEER. V lost 3 bases and J 4 bases, leaving 18 bases between the germline ends. CDR3 protein: CASSQSFLGTLYGYTF. The CDR3, as DNA: TGCGCCAGCAGCCAGAGTTTCCTCGGGACACTCTATGGCTACACCTTC.

This clone was recorded only once. In DNA form, the CDR3 reads TGTGCCAGCAGTGATGATGGGGGGGCCGGTCAGCCCCAGCATTTT. Its protein is CASSDDGGAGQPQHF. This chain uses TRBV2 with TRBJ1-5, with D possibly matching TRBD1 (6 bases). CDR1 SNHLY and CDR2 FYNNEI come from the germline V gene. The CDR3 contains 15 residues. The V end was cut by 3 bases, the J end by 6 bases, with 15 bases between.

The rearrangement uses TRBV14 and TRBJ2-7; TRBD1 aligns across 7 bases. The length of the CDR3 is 13 residues. Germline V lookup: CDR1 SGHDN, CDR2 FVKESK. After removal of 1 base from V and 6 bases from J, the junction contained 3 bases not matched to a gene. This CDR3 reads CASSQARGSEQYF. CDR3 bases: TGTGCCAGCAGCCAAGCCAGGGGGTCCGAGCAGTACTTC.

The V call is TRBV6-1, the J call TRBJ2-1; weak D call: TRBD2 (5 bases). This CDR3 spans 16 amino acids. The V gene's germline CDR1 is MNHNS and CDR2 SASEGT. Trimming left V 0 bases short and J 4 bases short, with 13 bases between. The CDR3 DNA follows: TGTGCCAGCAGTGAAGCGCTTCATTCGGGATACAATGAGCAGTTCTTC. Protein: CASSEALHSGYNEQFF.

The chain employs TRBV6-1 and TRBJ2-1, with 9 bases fitting TRBD2. This CDR3 spans 14 amino acids. V lost 3 bases to trimming and J lost 6 bases; unmatched junction nucleotides: 3. CDR1 is MNHNS and CDR2 is SASEGT in the germline V gene. This chain's CDR3 is CASSELAGTNEQFF. CDR3 DNA sequence: TGTGCCAGCAGTGAGCTAGCGGGAACCAATGAGCAGTTCTTC.

The chain's CDR3 is CASSIDPLADTQYF. In nucleotides, the CDR3 is TGTGCCAGTAGTATAGACCCTTTAGCGGATACGCAGTATTTT. V and J are TRBV19 and TRBJ2-3; a possible D gene is TRBD2 (5 bases). Trimming cost V 0 bases and J 6 bases, with 10 bases left between them. CDR1 is LNHDA, CDR2 SQIVND, per germline (reference sequence). The CDR3 totals 14 residues.

This clone has just a few counts. In DNA, the CDR3 is TGTGCCAGCAGCCGGGACCAAGAGACCCAGTACTTC. Protein product: CASSRDQETQYF. The chain links TRBV7-8 to TRBJ2-5; no reliable D call. The CDR3 extends over 12 amino acids. The V gene lost 5 bases and the J gene lost 0 bases, with 4 bases spanning the gap. Germline CDR1 reads SGHVS; CDR2 reads FQNEAQ. Full variable domain (remainder filled in from reference TRBV7-8 and TRBJ2-5): GAGVSQSPRYKVAKRGQDVALRCDPISGHVSLFWYQQALGQGPEFLTYFQNEAQLDKSGLPSDRFFAERPEGSVSTLKIQRTQQEDSAVYLCASSRDQETQYFGPGTRLLVL.

The chain links TRBV19 to TRBJ2-3; 12 nucleotides agree with TRBD2. J gave up 0 bases and V 3 bases, and 4 bases lay outside the gene matches. This CDR3 has 17 amino acids. CDR1 and CDR2 from the germline V gene are LNHDA and SQIVND (reference sequence). CDR3 sequence: CASSIGLAGTSTDTQYF. As DNA, the CDR3 is TGTGCCAGTAGTATTGGACTAGCGGGGACTAGCACAGATACGCAGTATTTT.